The 26 T cell receptor beta chains below all came from one sample that was sequenced in a study of metastatic and nonmetastatic thyroid tumors. Patients had received no treatment of any kind before thyroid surgery. Via MiXCR, TCRdb re-called the PCR reads. Of over 35,000 clones detected, 17% appear once; the ten largest clones hold around 9.9%. The sequencing sample was made of tumor tissue. These receptors came from a female donor with papillary thyroid cancer or a benign thyroid nodule (not recorded which). Some clones in this sample may be carry-over from other donors' samples.

This clone was found many times. The CDR3 here is CASSPGTRRGEQFF. The CDR3 bases are TGTGCCAGCAGCCCCGGGACTAGAAGGGGTGAGCAGTTCTTC. The rearrangement joins TRBV11-3 to TRBJ2-1; 8 bases fit TRBD2. V lost 5 bases to trimming and J lost 9 bases; unmatched junction nucleotides: 9. This CDR3 comprises 14 residues. The germline V gene has CDR1 SGHNT and CDR2 YENEEA.

This clone was seen repeatedly, ten times or more. A junction end diverges from the germline sequence, so it may reflect a read error. V gene TRBV12-3 or TRBV12-4 combines with J gene TRBJ1-2, with D perhaps matching TRBD1 (5 bases). The length of the CDR3 is 11 residues. The CDR3 loop reads CASSSNLMRGF. The CDR3 region has the DNA TGTGCCAGCAGTAGCAACTTGATGAGGGGCTTC.

This clone has at least ten counts. V gene TRBV3-1 combines with J gene TRBJ1-3; D call uncertain. The CDR3 consists of 11 residues. Per germline, CDR1 LGHDT and CDR2 YNNKEL (reference sequence). Trimming removed 1 base from V and 8 bases from J, with 3 bases in between. CDR3 region: CASSQVHTIYF. As DNA, the CDR3 is TGTGCCAGCAGCCAAGTTCACACCATATATTTT.

Many counts were recorded for this clone. This chain links TRBV5-1 with TRBJ1-1; tentative D call: TRBD1 (6 bases). The germline V gene has CDR1 SGHRS and CDR2 YFSETQ. Trimming shortened V by 3 bases and J by 1 base, and 16 bases separated the two germline ends. CDR3 length equals 16 residues. CDR3 protein: CASSWDTGTPNTEAFF. In nucleotides, the CDR3 is TGCGCCAGCAGCTGGGACACCGGGACACCGAACACTGAAGCTTTCTTT.

Ten or more counts support this clone. The chain is built from TRBV7-8 and TRBJ2-2; tentative D call: TRBD1 (6 bases). V was trimmed by 4 bases and J by 1 base, leaving 13 bases between them. The length of the CDR3 is 16 residues. Looked up from germline, CDR1 is SGHVS and CDR2 is FQNEAQ. Here the CDR3 reads CASSSRKQGNTGELFF. In DNA form, the CDR3 reads TGTGCCAGCAGCTCGCGGAAACAGGGGAACACCGGGGAGCTGTTTTTT.

This clone was counted ten times or more. Possible read error: a much larger clone is one base away. The chain couples TRBV3-1 to TRBJ2-7; D is ambiguous. Trimming left V 1 base short and J 6 bases short, with 7 bases between. Germline-derived CDR1 and CDR2 are LGHDT and YNNKEL (reference sequence). The CDR3 extends over 12 amino acids. The CDR3 DNA follows: TGTGCCAGCAGCCAAGCAGCCTGCGAGCAGTACTTC. It specifies CASSQAACEQYF.

Points on this clone: A much larger clone lies one base from this, so it may be a read error. The rearrangement uses TRBV3-1 and TRBJ2-5; D is undetermined. Germline V CDR1 and CDR2: LGHDT, YNNKEL (reference sequence). The V end lost 4 bases, the J end lost 1 base, and 13 bases lay between the germline ends. CDR3 length: 15 residues. CDR3 sequence reads: CASSPLGVFQETQYF. The CDR3 DNA sequence: TGTGCCAGCAGCCCCCTTGGGGTGTTCCAAGAGACCCAGTACTTC.

Turning to this clone: A much larger clone differs from this one at a single base, so this may be a read error. Other nucleotide sequences in the sample specify the same CDR3. The V call is TRBV29-1, the J call TRBJ2-3, with D tentatively TRBD2 (5 bases). Germline CDR1 and CDR2: SQVTM and ANQGSEA. The CDR3 is 14 amino acids. The V end lost 4 bases, the J end lost 2 bases, and 13 bases lay between the germline ends. This CDR3 is CSVAVGDPTDTQYF. The CDR3 nucleotides are TGCAGCGTTGCTGTGGGAGACCCCACAGATACGCAGTATTTT.

This clone was counted only a few times. This chain uses TRBV2 with TRBJ2-7; D is perhaps TRBD1 or TRBD2 (6 bases each). V dropped 6 bases and J dropped 0 bases, with 15 bases sitting between them. The CDR3 is 15 residues long. The germline CDR1 and CDR2 sequences are SNHLY and FYNNEI. This CDR3 is CASRGGQWSSYEQYF. The CDR3 DNA sequence: TGTGCCAGCAGGGGAGGACAGTGGAGCTCCTACGAGCAGTACTTC.

This clone occurred a few times. The chain has TRBV11-1 and TRBJ2-1, with a weak D call TRBD2 (6 bases). This CDR3 has 15 residues. Deletions cut 5 bases from V and 5 bases from J, with 16 bases between. Germline V gene lookup returns CDR1 SGHAT and CDR2 FQDESV (reference sequence). CDR3 in amino acids: CASSPAGLLDNEQFF. CDR3 DNA sequence: TGTGCCAGCAGCCCCGCGGGGTTACTAGACAATGAGCAGTTCTTC.

Ten or more counts support this clone. The chain employs TRBV2 and TRBJ1-2; D is uncertain. The CDR3 totals 13 residues. The germline V and J ends were trimmed by 8 bases and 1 base, with 11 bases remaining between them. In germline, CDR1 is SNHLY, CDR2 FYNNEI. CDR3 region: CASFSPNNYGYTF. The CDR3 DNA reads as TGTGCCAGCTTTAGCCCGAATAACTATGGCTACACCTTC.

There are many counts of this clone. V and J are TRBV13 and TRBJ1-4, with 7 bases fitting TRBD1. Losses at the gene ends were 5 bases for V and 0 bases for J; bases not matched to a gene: 12. This CDR3 has 18 amino acids. The germline V gene has CDR1 PRHDT and CDR2 FYEKMQ (reference sequence). In nucleotides, the CDR3 is TGTGCCAGCAGCCACAGAACCGGGACAGCCGCAACTAATGAAAAACTGTTTTTT. Translating it yields CASSHRTGTAATNEKLFF. Full variable domain (outside the CDR3, taken from reference TRBV13 and TRBJ1-4): AAGVIQSPRHLIKEKRETATLKCYPIPRHDTVYWYQQGPGQDPQFLISFYEKMQSDKGSIPDRFSAQQFSDYHSELNMSSLELGDSALYFCASSHRTGTAATNEKLFFGSGTQLSVL.

Regarding this clone: Since a much larger clone is just one base distant, this may be a read error. For the CDR3, the DNA is TGTGCCAGTCGGGATCCTCTAGCCAAAAACATTCAGTACTTC. This translates into CASRDPLAKNIQYF. The chain is built from TRBV28 and TRBJ2-4; weak D call: TRBD2 (5 bases). This CDR3 comprises 14 residues. V was clipped by 9 bases and J by 0 bases, with 12 bases between them. CDR1 and CDR2 from the germline V gene are MDHEN and SYDVKM.

With respect to this clone: Other nucleotide sequences from this sample produce the same CDR3. The chain joins TRBV9 to TRBJ2-5; TRBD1 matches at 10 bases. Looked up from germline, CDR1 is SGDLS and CDR2 is YYNGEE. The CDR3 covers 16 residues. The ends lost 0 bases at V and 3 bases at J; junction bases unmatched: 5. CDR3 nucleotide sequence: TGTGCCAGCAGCGTAGGGACAGGGGGTCGGGAAGAGACCCAGTACTTC. Protein: CASSVGTGGREETQYF.

The table lists this clone with many counts. A much larger clone is a single base away; this may be a read error. The chain uses TRBV19 and TRBJ2-5; 7 bases map to TRBD2. The CDR3 length is 14 residues. Germline loops: CDR1 LNHDA, CDR2 SQIVND (reference sequence). V was pared by 6 bases and J by 5 bases, with 9 bases of the junction left unmatched. The CDR3 reads CASSTSVPQETQYF. CDR3 bases: TGTGCCAGTAGCACTAGCGTCCCCCAGGAGACCCAGTACTTC.

This clone showed up many times. J is TRBJ2-5 and V is TRBV15; 8 bases align to TRBD1. V was clipped by 5 bases and J by 2 bases; unmatched bases: 4. Looked up from germline, CDR1 is LNHNV and CDR2 is YYDKDF (reference sequence). The CDR3 loop spans 14 amino acids. The DNA for the CDR3 is TGTGCCACCAGCCAGTGGGACAGGCAAGAGACCCAGTACTTC. Protein sequence: CATSQWDRQETQYF.

On this clone: The junction shows a germline mismatch at one end, possibly a read error. The chain links TRBV5-1 to TRBJ2-6; D not certain. The length of the CDR3 is 8 residues. CDR1 and CDR2 (germline): SGHRS, YFSETQ. In DNA form, the CDR3 reads TGCGCCATCATCTCAAGGAGTTTC. This sequence encodes CAIISRSF.

This clone has a count of ten or more. The chain combines TRBV19 with TRBJ2-7; possible D gene TRBD1, 5 bases. V was cut by 6 bases and J by 2 bases, with 17 bases left in between. The CDR3 consists of 15 residues. Germline V gives CDR1 LNHDA, CDR2 SQIVND (reference sequence). The CDR3 sequence: CASSLFWGETYEQYF. The CDR3, as DNA: TGTGCCAGTAGCCTGTTTTGGGGCGAAACCTACGAGCAGTACTTC.

A note on this clone: A much larger clone sits a single nucleotide away, making a read error possible. J is TRBJ2-1 and V is TRBV12-5; D unclear. The CDR3 runs to 11 residues. Trimming pared 10 bases from V and 9 bases from J, leaving 13 bases between. Germline loops: CDR1 LGHNT, CDR2 FRNRAP. CDR3 amino acids: CAIALEVEQFF. As DNA, the CDR3 is TGTGCTATTGCCCTCGAGGTTGAGCAGTTCTTC. The complete variable domain, with remaining parts taken from reference TRBV12-5 and TRBJ2-1, reads DARVTQTPRHKVTEMGQEVTMRCQPILGHNTVFWYRQTMMQGLELLAYFRNRAPLDDSGMPKDRFSAEMPDATLATLKIQPSEPRDSAVYFCAIALEVEQFFGPGTRLTVL.

The table lists this clone with many counts. The chain joins TRBV9 to TRBJ2-7, with D hard to call. CDR3 length equals 15 residues. Trimming cost V 0 bases and J 3 bases, with 13 bases left between them. Germline V gene sequence: CDR1 SGDLS, CDR2 YYNGEE. The CDR3 sequence: CASSVDPGPSYEQYF. CDR3 coding DNA: TGTGCCAGCAGCGTAGATCCGGGCCCTAGCTACGAGCAGTACTTC.

This clone came up many times. The J gene is TRBJ1-2, the V gene TRBV6-1; D not resolved. Looked up from germline, CDR1 is MNHNS and CDR2 is SASEGT. The CDR3 runs to 13 residues. V lost 8 bases and J lost 6, with 16 bases in between. The CDR3 bases are TGTGCCAGCTTCCGTGGGGTTCCGGATGGCTACACCTTC. Its protein product is CASFRGVPDGYTF.

This clone came up many times. This chain joins TRBV2 and TRBJ2-7; D is ambiguous. Trimming left V 6 bases short and J 3 bases short, with 6 bases between. From germline, CDR1 is SNHLY and CDR2 FYNNEI. The CDR3 extends over 11 amino acids. The chain's CDR3 is CASRGFYEQYF. CDR3 sequence (DNA): TGTGCCAGCAGAGGGTTCTACGAGCAGTACTTC.

This clone was picked up many times. The V gene is TRBV6-6, the J gene TRBJ1-1, with unresolved D. With 2 bases removed from V and 8 bases from J, the gap between germline ends came to 12 bases. Looked up from germline, CDR1 is MNHNY and CDR2 is SVGAGI (reference sequence). The CDR3 loop spans 13 amino acids. CDR3 in DNA: TGTGCCAGCAGTTACCCCCCTGCGCCCGAAGCTTTCTTT. Residues: CASSYPPAPEAFF.

This clone occurred many times. A read error may be the cause here, since a much bigger clone is one base away. The J gene is TRBJ1-6, the V gene TRBV7-9, with 7 bases aligning to TRBD1. Germline V gives CDR1 SEHNR, CDR2 FQNEAQ (reference sequence). CDR3 size: 15 residues. After removal of 8 bases from V and 6 bases from J, the junction contained 10 bases not matched to a gene. The CDR3, as DNA: TGTGCCAGCGGCTCACCGGGACAGCTTAATTCACCCCTCCACTTT. Its protein is CASGSPGQLNSPLHF.

This clone was detected ten times or more. Other DNA sequences in this specimen translate into the identical CDR3. The J gene is TRBJ1-1, the V gene TRBV9; D perhaps matches TRBD1 (6 bases). The CDR3 totals 14 residues. Trimming shortened V by 0 bases and J by 4 bases, and 10 bases separated the two germline ends. In germline, CDR1 is SGDLS, CDR2 YYNGEE. The CDR3 here is CASSVAGGATEAFF. The CDR3 nucleotides are TGTGCCAGCAGCGTAGCCGGGGGCGCCACTGAAGCTTTCTTT.

The chain is built from TRBV20-1 and TRBJ2-7, with 7 bases aligning to TRBD1. The trim removed 5 bases at V and 3 bases at J, leaving 4 bases unmatched. Germline-derived CDR1 and CDR2 are DFQATT and SNEGSKA (reference sequence). CDR3 length: 12 residues. This CDR3 reads CSAPGQRYEQYF. As DNA, the CDR3 is TGCAGTGCTCCGGGACAGCGCTACGAGCAGTACTTC.